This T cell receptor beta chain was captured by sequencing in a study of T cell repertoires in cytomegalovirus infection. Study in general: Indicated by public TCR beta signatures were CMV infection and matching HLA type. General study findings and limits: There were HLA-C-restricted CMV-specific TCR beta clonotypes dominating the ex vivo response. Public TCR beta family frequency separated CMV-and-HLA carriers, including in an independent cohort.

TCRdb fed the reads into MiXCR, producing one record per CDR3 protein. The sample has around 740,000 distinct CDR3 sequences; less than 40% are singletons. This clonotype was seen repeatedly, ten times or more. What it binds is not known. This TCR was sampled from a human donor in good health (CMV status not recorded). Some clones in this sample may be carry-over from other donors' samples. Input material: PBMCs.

CDR3 DNA: TGTGCCAGCAGCTCAGTTGCATGGTACAATCAGCCCCAGCATTTT. The encoded protein is CASSSVAWYNQPQHF. The V gene is TRBV7-8, the J gene TRBJ1-5; D is uncertain. Germline V gene data show CDR1 as SGHVS and CDR2 as FQNEAQ. V lost 4 bases, J lost 3 bases, and 13 bases lay in between. The CDR3 consists of 15 residues.